This is a list of T cell receptor beta chains from one sample in a study of T cells in Graves' hyperthyroidism and ophthalmopathy. In TCRdb, the multiplex PCR reads were re-called with MiXCR into one record per CDR3 protein. The top ten hold roughly 40% of the sample, which has about 300,000 distinct CDR3 sequences, roughly 20% seen once. The sample consisted of blood. The receptor set was obtained from a man in his fifties with Graves' ophthalmopathy. The CDR3 runs from the conserved cysteine through the conserved F or W. D genes are given only for firm matches. Expanded clones are given a class, and other clones once, few, many or no size at all.

D,V,J,size,DNA,CDR3
TRBD1,TRBV3-1,TRBJ2-7,many,TGTGCCAGCAGCGCTGGACAGGGGAAGCAGTACTTC,CASSAGQGKQYF
NA,TRBV29-1,TRBJ2-1,many,TGCAGCGTCAGGGTCCGCGGTTACAATGAGCAGTTCTTC,CSVRVRGYNEQFF
NA,TRBV24-1,TRBJ2-1,NA,TGTGCCACCAGTGATGGGGTGCGTGAGCAGTTCTTC,CATSDGVREQFF
NA,TRBV28,TRBJ1-2,many,TGTGCCACCCGGCCGGCTACCTATGGCTACACCTTC,CATRPATYGYTF
TRBD2,TRBV7-3,TRBJ2-3,few,TGTGCCAGCAGCTCATTTGGCGGGAGTCGGACAGATACGCAGTATTTT,CASSSFGGSRTDTQYF
TRBD2,TRBV4-1,TRBJ2-7,NA,TGTGCCAGCAGCCAAGAAGTAGCGGGAGCAAGATACGAGCAGTACTTC,CASSQEVAGARYEQYF
NA,TRBV5-4,TRBJ2-2,NA,TGTGCCAGCAGCCGGGTGAGGGCGGCGACCGGGGAGCTGTTTTTT,CASSRVRAATGELFF
NA,TRBV15,TRBJ2-2,few,TGTGCCACCAGCAGAGATCTGAGCGGAACGAACACCGGGGAGCTGTTTTTT,CATSRDLSGTNTGELFF
NA,TRBV27,TRBJ1-2,few,TGTGCCAGCAGTCTCCGCCTACCTTCATCAAACTATGGCTACACCTTC,CASSLRLPSSNYGYTF
TRBD1,TRBV7-9,TRBJ1-4,NA,TGTGCCAGCAGCTTCCGCCAAAGGGGGCGCGGTGAGACTAATGAAAAACTGTTTTTT,CASSFRQRGRGETNEKLFF
TRBD2,TRBV2,TRBJ2-2,few,TGTGCCAGCAGGGACACTAGCGGAATCACCGGGGAGCTGTTTTTT,CASRDTSGITGELFF
TRBD2,TRBV5-4,TRBJ2-5,NA,TGTGCCAGCAGCCCAGGGACTAGCGAAGAGACCCAGTACTTC,CASSPGTSEETQYF
TRBD2,TRBV27,TRBJ2-2,many,TGTGCCAGCAGTCCCGGGAGCGGGAGGAACACCGGGGAGCTGTTTTTT,CASSPGSGRNTGELFF
NA,TRBV20-1,TRBJ2-4,many,TGCAGTGCCCTGGGCCCGGCCAAAAACATTCAGTACTTC,CSALGPAKNIQYF
TRBD1,TRBV6-1,TRBJ1-2,many,TGTGCCAGCAGCCGCGCCGGGGGACAGGGGGGGGGCTACACCTTC,CASSRAGGQGGGYTF
NA,TRBV7-2,TRBJ1-4,NA,TGTGCCAGCAGCCCCTTATCCAGGGGCGAAAAACTGTTTTTT,CASSPLSRGEKLFF
NA,TRBV3-1,TRBJ1-1,many,TGTGCCAGCAGCCTCGGGAACACCCGCGGGACTGAAGCTTTCTTT,CASSLGNTRGTEAFF
TRBD1,TRBV28,TRBJ1-1,many,TGTGCCAGCAGTCCACGGGGACAGAGAAACACTGAAGCTTTCTTT,CASSPRGQRNTEAFF
TRBD1,TRBV29-1,TRBJ2-7,NA,TGCAGCGTGGGGACAGGGGGGTCCTACGAGCAGTACTTC,CSVGTGGSYEQYF
TRBD2,TRBV20-1,TRBJ2-7,many,TGCAGTGCTAGTGAGAGCGGGGGGGCGCGGAACGAGCAGTACTTC,CSASESGGARNEQYF
NA,TRBV28,TRBJ1-2,many,TGTGCCAGCAGTGCCAGGGGCTATGGCTACACCTTC,CASSARGYGYTF
TRBD2,TRBV19,TRBJ2-1,NA,TGTGCCAGTAGTATAGGGCTAGCGGGAGTGGAGTCCTACAATGAGCAGTTCTTC,CASSIGLAGVESYNEQFF
NA,TRBV5-1,TRBJ1-2,NA,TGCGCCAGCAGCTCCCCAGGTAACTATGGCTACACCTTC,CASSSPGNYGYTF
TRBD1,TRBV5-1,TRBJ2-3,many,TGCGCCAGCAGCCCGGACAGGCAAACTAGCACAGATACGCAGTATTTT,CASSPDRQTSTDTQYF
NA,TRBV11-2,TRBJ2-1,many,TGTGCCAGCAGCTCGGAGGTTTACAATGAGCAGTTCTTC,CASSSEVYNEQFF
TRBD1,TRBV5-4,TRBJ1-5,NA,TGTGCCAGCAGCCTGGGAGGGACAGGCGGCAATCGGCCCCAGCATTTT,CASSLGGTGGNRPQHF
TRBD2,TRBV7-3,TRBJ2-3,few,TGTGCCAGCAGCGCTGTTAAGGGACTAGCGGGAACAGATACGCAGTATTTT,CASSAVKGLAGTDTQYF
TRBD1,TRBV20-1,TRBJ1-5,few,TGCAGTGCTGGGGGACAGGGAACGGCTCAGCCCCAGCATTTT,CSAGGQGTAQPQHF
NA,TRBV7-2,TRBJ2-7,NA,TGTGCCAGCAGCCGCTTAGGATTGTCGTCAGCGTTATACGAGCAGTACTTC,CASSRLGLSSALYEQYF
NA,TRBV12-3/TRBV12-4,TRBJ2-3,NA,TGTGCCAGCAGGCCCAGGAAAGACGAACCCACAGATACGCAGTATTTT,CASRPRKDEPTDTQYF
TRBD1,TRBV20-1,TRBJ2-3,NA,TGCAGTGCTAGGACAGGGGGCGCAGATACGCAGTATTTT,CSARTGGADTQYF
NA,TRBV19,TRBJ2-5,NA,TGTGCCAGTAGTGCAATTCCTAGCAGGGAGACCCAGTACTTC,CASSAIPSRETQYF
NA,TRBV9,TRBJ2-1,NA,TGTGCCAGCAGCGTAGGCGAGGGGTTGATAGCGCGTGAGCAGTTCTTC,CASSVGEGLIAREQFF
TRBD1,TRBV7-2,TRBJ1-3,NA,TGTGCCAGCAGCCATAGGACAGGGGCTGGAAACACCATATATTTT,CASSHRTGAGNTIYF
TRBD2,TRBV6-5,TRBJ2-3,many,TGTGCCAGCAGTTACACTAGCGGGACTAGCACAGATACGCAGTATTTT,CASSYTSGTSTDTQYF
NA,TRBV28,TRBJ2-7,NA,TGTGCCAGCAGTTTCCTAGAGGGCAACTACGAGCAGTACTTC,CASSFLEGNYEQYF
TRBD1,TRBV28,TRBJ2-7,few,TGTGCCAGCATGAGGCAGGGGGCTGGCGAGCAGTACTTC,CASMRQGAGEQYF
NA,TRBV3-1,TRBJ1-5,many,TGTGCCAGCAGCCCCGCAGACAAACCCCAGGTAGCCCAGCATTTT,CASSPADKPQVAQHF
TRBD2,TRBV12-3/TRBV12-4,TRBJ2-7,many,TGTGCCAGCAGTTTATTTAGCGGGACCTACGAGCAGTACTTC,CASSLFSGTYEQYF
NA,TRBV3-1,TRBJ2-7,many,TGTGCCAGCAGCCAAGATTTTGGCGAGCAGTACTTC,CASSQDFGEQYF
TRBD2,TRBV5-1,TRBJ2-4,NA,TGCGCCAGCAGCTTGATGGGGGGGGGCATTCAGTACTTC,CASSLMGGGIQYF
NA,TRBV4-1,TRBJ2-2,once,TGCGCCAGCAGCCCTTTGGGACATTCTCCCGGGGAGCTGTTTTTT,CASSPLGHSPGELFF
NA,TRBV19,TRBJ2-1,NA,TGTGCCAGTAGTATAAGTAGCGGAAACTACAATGAGCAGTTCTTC,CASSISSGNYNEQFF
NA,TRBV5-8,TRBJ2-1,many,TGTGCCAGCAGCTGGCTAGGGGGGGCAGGTAGCGGAAAAGACAATGAGCAGTTCTTC,CASSWLGGAGSGKDNEQFF
TRBD2,TRBV30,TRBJ2-3,many,TGTGCCTGGAGTGTCACTAGCGGCACAGATACGCAGTATTTT,CAWSVTSGTDTQYF
TRBD1,TRBV4-1,TRBJ1-1,NA,TGCGCCAGCACCCCGGGGCAGGGGGCAGGGAACACTGAAGCTTTCTTT,CASTPGQGAGNTEAFF
TRBD2,TRBV20-1,TRBJ2-1,NA,TGCAGTGCTAGAGATGCGGTAGCGGGAAACAATGAGCAGTTCTTC,CSARDAVAGNNEQFF
NA,TRBV5-6,TRBJ2-5,NA,TGTGCCAGCAGCTTGTGGCAGGCCGAGACCCAGTACTTC,CASSLWQAETQYF
TRBD1,TRBV27,TRBJ1-6,NA,TGTGCCAGCAGTTTCTCACAGGGGGCAAGCACTTATAATTCACCCCTCCACTTT,CASSFSQGASTYNSPLHF
TRBD1,TRBV5-4,TRBJ1-6,NA,TGTGCCAGCAGCTCCGGGACAGACTCCAATAATTCACCCCTCCACTTT,CASSSGTDSNNSPLHF
TRBD2,TRBV4-1,TRBJ2-5,many,TGCGCCAGCAGCCCAGAGGGACTAGCAGGAGAGACCCAGTACTTC,CASSPEGLAGETQYF
TRBD1,TRBV2,TRBJ2-3,NA,TGTGCCAGCAGTGAAGGACAGGGAGGCACAGATACGCAGTATTTT,CASSEGQGGTDTQYF
NA,TRBV13,TRBJ1-2,NA,TGTGCCAGCAGCTTGGGGCCCTACCACTATGGCTACACCTTC,CASSLGPYHYGYTF
TRBD1,TRBV20-1,TRBJ2-7,few,TGCAGTGCTAGATCCCCCGGGACAGGGGTACCCTACGAGCAGTACTTC,CSARSPGTGVPYEQYF
TRBD2,TRBV7-3,TRBJ2-1,many,TGTGCCAGCAGCTTCCTAGCGGGACCTTACAATGAGCAGTTCTTC,CASSFLAGPYNEQFF
TRBD1,TRBV20-1,TRBJ2-7,NA,TGCAGTGCTCCCGGGACAGGGGTCTCGGGCGAGCAGTACTTC,CSAPGTGVSGEQYF
NA,TRBV5-1,TRBJ1-1,few,TGCGCCAGCAGCTCGCTTCCGGGACAAAACACTGAAGCTTTCTTT,CASSSLPGQNTEAFF
TRBD1,TRBV7-3,TRBJ2-1,few,TGTGCCAGCAGCTTAAGGGGACAGGGTTACAATGAGCAGTTCTTC,CASSLRGQGYNEQFF
NA,TRBV20-1,TRBJ1-1,NA,TGCAGTGCTACCAAACCAATGAACACTGAAGCTTTCTTT,CSATKPMNTEAFF
TRBD2,TRBV10-3,TRBJ2-7,NA,TGTGCCATCAGTGAGTCGGCGGGCGGGAGGGCGAGGGAGCAGTACTTC,CAISESAGGRAREQYF